This TCR beta chain derives from a study of T cell responses to AZD1222 COVID-19 vaccine. Germline-derived CDR1 and CDR2 are KGHSH and LQKENI. V shed 3 bases and J 4 bases; nucleotides not matched to a gene: 5. CDR3 length: 14 residues. Broader study findings: Baseline testing showed seropositivity in only 6 or 7 AZD1222 recipients. When two AZD1222 doses had been given, Spike-specific TCR breadth and depth rose.

Clones were read by immunoSEQ multiplex PCR, and TCRdb kept only the in-frame ones, dropping some. The sample holds 95,000 to 100,000 clones, about 88% seen once. Points on this clone: What it binds is not known.

The receptor was isolated from an adult who received the AZD1222 COVID-19 vaccine. V and J are TRBV18 and TRBJ2-7, with 8 bases that match TRBD2. The sequencing here drew on peripheral blood, taken 28 days after the second AZD1222 dose. The CDR3 nucleotides are TGTGCCAGCTCACCTAGCGGGAAAGCTTACGAGCAGTACTTC. Translating it yields CASSPSGKAYEQYF.